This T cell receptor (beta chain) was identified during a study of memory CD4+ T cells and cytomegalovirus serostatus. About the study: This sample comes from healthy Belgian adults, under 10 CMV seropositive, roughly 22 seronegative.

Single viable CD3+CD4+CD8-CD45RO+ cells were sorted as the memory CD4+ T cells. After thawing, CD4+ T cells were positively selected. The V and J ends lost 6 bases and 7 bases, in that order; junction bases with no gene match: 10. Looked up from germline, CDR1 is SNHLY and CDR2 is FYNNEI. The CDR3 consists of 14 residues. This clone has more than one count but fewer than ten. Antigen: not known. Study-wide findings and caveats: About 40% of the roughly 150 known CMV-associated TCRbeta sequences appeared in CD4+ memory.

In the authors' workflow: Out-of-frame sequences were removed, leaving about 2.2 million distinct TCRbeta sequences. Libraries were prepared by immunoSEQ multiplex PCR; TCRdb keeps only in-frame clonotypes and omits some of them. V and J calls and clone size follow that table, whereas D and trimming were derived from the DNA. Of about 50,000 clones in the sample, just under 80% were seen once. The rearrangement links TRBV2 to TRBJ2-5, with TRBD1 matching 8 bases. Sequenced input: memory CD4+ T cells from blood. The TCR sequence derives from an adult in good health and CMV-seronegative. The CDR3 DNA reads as TGTGCCAGCAGAGCGACAGGGGCCTGGGGGACCCAGTACTTC. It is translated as CASRATGAWGTQYF.